Given below is one T cell receptor (beta chain) in context. Primers used for first-strand cDNA, a TRAV- and TRBV-specific set, covered both alpha and beta chains. TCRs were put through 20 to 25 PCR cycles of amplification with Phusion. A constant-region primer and the V-primer adapter served as the primer pair. MiXCR, applied by TCRdb to the reads, yields one record per CDR3 protein. The sample includes some 46,000 distinct CDR3 sequences, less than 30% of them seen just once. The data were taken from a study of low-dose radiotherapy and immunotherapy resistance in tumors. On the study more broadly: Patients were treated with intravenous nivolumab at 240 mg every two weeks and were also dosed with ipilimumab at 1 mg/kg every six weeks.

Time point denoted: after trial treatment. Treatment described: LDRT plus nivolumab, ipilimumab, low-dose cyclophosphamide and aspirin (RACIN trial). The CDR3 has 15 amino acids. V was pared by 0 bases and J by 3 bases, with 5 bases of the junction left unmatched. Germline CDR1 is MNHEY and CDR2 is SVGAGI. The TCR originated in a male donor with prostate cancer. The specimen was PBMCs, collected after low-dose radiotherapy plus immunotherapy. This chain joins TRBV6-5 and TRBJ2-7; 7 positions match TRBD1. CDR3 sequence reads: CASSYSGTESYEQYF. For the CDR3, the DNA is TGTGCCAGCAGTTACTCAGGGACAGAAAGCTACGAGCAGTACTTC.